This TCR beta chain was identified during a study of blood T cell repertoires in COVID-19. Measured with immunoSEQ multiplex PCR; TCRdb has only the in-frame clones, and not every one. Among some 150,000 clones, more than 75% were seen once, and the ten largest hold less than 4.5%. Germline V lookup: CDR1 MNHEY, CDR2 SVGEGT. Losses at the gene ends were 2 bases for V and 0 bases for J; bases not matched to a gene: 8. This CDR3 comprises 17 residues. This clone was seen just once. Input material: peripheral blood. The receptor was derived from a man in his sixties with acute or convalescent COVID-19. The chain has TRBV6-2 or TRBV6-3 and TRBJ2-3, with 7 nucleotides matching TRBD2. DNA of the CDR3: TGTGCCAGCAGTTACCCCTCTAGCGGCATGAGCACAGATACGCAGTATTTT. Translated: CASSYPSSGMSTDTQYF.